This T cell receptor (beta chain) was retrieved from a study of OX40 agonist ivuxolimab in advanced cancers. Across the study: Three patients, one with hepatocellular carcinoma and two with cutaneous melanoma, responded partially.

Clones were sequenced by immunoSEQ multiplex PCR, and TCRdb holds only the in-frame ones, with some missing. The repertoire holds fewer than 75,000 clones, about 87% seen once, with roughly 0.66% in the top ten. CDR3 length: 15 residues. J was trimmed by 5 bases and V by 0 bases; bases with no gene match: 7. Per germline, CDR1 LNHNV and CDR2 YYDKDF (reference sequence). Sequenced material: CD4+ or CD8+ T cells sorted from blood, taken in a trial of the OX40 agonist ivuxolimab. This sequence joins TRBV15 and TRBJ2-7; 7 bases agree with TRBD2. The source of this sequence is an adult with an advanced solid tumor such as melanoma, head and neck, liver or kidney cancer. Here the CDR3 DNA reads TGTGCCACCAGCAGAGATAGGCCCGGGAGGAACGAGCAGTACTTC. This sequence encodes CATSRDRPGRNEQYF.